The rows below give T cell receptor beta chains drawn from one sample of a study of T cell responses to AZD1222 COVID-19 vaccine. Here immunoSEQ multiplex PCR was the method, and the copy in TCRdb shows in-frame clones only, minus some. The sample records 25,000 to 30,000 clones, around 78% being singletons. The sequencing used peripheral blood, collected on day 0 of AZD1222 vaccination. The receptors originated from an adult in good health. Each CDR3 is given without its conserved first and last residue. The order of the fields is J gene, V gene, clone size, D gene, CDR3 protein. A D gene is named only where the DNA matches it firmly. Clone size is not always given. Where it is, it says once, few, many or a class for expanded clones.

j_gene: TRBJ2-3
v_gene: TRBV6-2/TRBV6-3
abundance: once
d_gene: TRBD2
CDR3aa: ASSYSSAGTSGTDTQY

j_gene: TRBJ1-1
v_gene: TRBV18
abundance: NA
d_gene: NA
CDR3aa: ASSPRRTGGLVEAF

j_gene: TRBJ2-4
v_gene: TRBV2
abundance: few
d_gene: TRBD2
CDR3aa: ASSERELAGRRGVQY

j_gene: TRBJ2-5
v_gene: TRBV11-2
abundance: NA
d_gene: TRBD2
CDR3aa: ASSVTSGTETQY

j_gene: TRBJ1-3
v_gene: TRBV18
abundance: NA
d_gene: TRBD1
CDR3aa: ASSPDRGTPGNTIY

j_gene: TRBJ1-2
v_gene: TRBV19
abundance: NA
d_gene: NA
CDR3aa: ASRRSLTYGYT

j_gene: TRBJ1-3
v_gene: TRBV15
abundance: NA
d_gene: NA
CDR3aa: ATSKDSGQWNTIY

j_gene: TRBJ2-2
v_gene: TRBV4-3
abundance: few
d_gene: NA
CDR3aa: ASSQGWLTANTGELF

j_gene: TRBJ1-1
v_gene: TRBV29-1
abundance: NA
d_gene: TRBD1
CDR3aa: SVRSGTGARVTEAF

j_gene: TRBJ2-1
v_gene: TRBV27
abundance: NA
d_gene: NA
CDR3aa: ASSLYNEQF

j_gene: TRBJ1-2
v_gene: TRBV7-2
abundance: NA
d_gene: NA
CDR3aa: ASSQRVGYT

j_gene: TRBJ2-7
v_gene: TRBV18
abundance: NA
d_gene: NA
CDR3aa: ASSPGRGFHEQY

j_gene: TRBJ1-2
v_gene: TRBV3-1/TRBV3-2
abundance: few
d_gene: NA
CDR3aa: ASSQDGGSRGLIYGYT

j_gene: TRBJ2-1
v_gene: TRBV5-5
abundance: once
d_gene: TRBD2
CDR3aa: ASSTSGSNYNEQF

j_gene: TRBJ2-7
v_gene: TRBV5-1
abundance: NA
d_gene: NA
CDR3aa: ASSLAAASSYEQY

j_gene: TRBJ1-4
v_gene: TRBV27
abundance: NA
d_gene: NA
CDR3aa: ASSLSGVNEKLF

j_gene: TRBJ2-1
v_gene: TRBV2
abundance: NA
d_gene: TRBD2
CDR3aa: ASKVGGGAYNEQF

j_gene: TRBJ2-2
v_gene: TRBV5-1
abundance: once
d_gene: NA
CDR3aa: ASRLNTGELF

j_gene: TRBJ1-2
v_gene: TRBV7-8
abundance: NA
d_gene: TRBD1
CDR3aa: ASSRGGDSPYGYT

j_gene: TRBJ1-6
v_gene: TRBV27
abundance: NA
d_gene: NA
CDR3aa: ASSGGHRKNSPLH

j_gene: TRBJ1-5
v_gene: TRBV27
abundance: few
d_gene: NA
CDR3aa: ASGGTRGSQPQH

j_gene: TRBJ1-3
v_gene: TRBV9
abundance: few
d_gene: NA
CDR3aa: ASSVGVETGNTIY

j_gene: TRBJ2-4
v_gene: TRBV12-5
abundance: NA
d_gene: NA
CDR3aa: ASASTGRAKNIQY

j_gene: TRBJ2-1
v_gene: TRBV15
abundance: NA
d_gene: TRBD2
CDR3aa: ATSRGTSGSSHEQF

j_gene: TRBJ1-2
v_gene: TRBV19
abundance: NA
d_gene: NA
CDR3aa: ASSIDVNRPTNYGYT

j_gene: TRBJ2-3
v_gene: TRBV4-2
abundance: NA
d_gene: NA
CDR3aa: ASSHPSQADTQY

j_gene: TRBJ1-5
v_gene: TRBV21-1
abundance: NA
d_gene: NA
CDR3aa: ASSKTMQYNQPQH

j_gene: TRBJ2-1
v_gene: TRBV5-1
abundance: NA
d_gene: TRBD2
CDR3aa: ASSSRGSGGALPHNEQF

j_gene: TRBJ2-1
v_gene: TRBV21-1
abundance: NA
d_gene: NA
CDR3aa: ASSKGDPIHYNEQF

j_gene: TRBJ2-3
v_gene: TRBV9
abundance: NA
d_gene: TRBD2
CDR3aa: ASSVRAGADTQY

j_gene: TRBJ1-1
v_gene: TRBV7-9
abundance: NA
d_gene: NA
CDR3aa: ASSSYTGNTEAF

j_gene: TRBJ2-1
v_gene: TRBV18
abundance: NA
d_gene: NA
CDR3aa: ASSPSGRGTYNEQF

j_gene: TRBJ1-4
v_gene: TRBV3-1/TRBV3-2
abundance: NA
d_gene: NA
CDR3aa: ASSLLPGPLF

j_gene: TRBJ2-1
v_gene: TRBV12-3/TRBV12-4
abundance: NA
d_gene: NA
CDR3aa: ASSLIGDEQF

j_gene: TRBJ2-1
v_gene: TRBV2
abundance: NA
d_gene: NA
CDR3aa: ASSDAYNEQF

j_gene: TRBJ2-1
v_gene: TRBV24-1
abundance: few
d_gene: TRBD1
CDR3aa: ATSDRNRDRAFSYNEQF

j_gene: TRBJ2-3
v_gene: TRBV11-1
abundance: NA
d_gene: NA
CDR3aa: ASRTGWGADTQY

j_gene: TRBJ1-4
v_gene: TRBV18
abundance: NA
d_gene: NA
CDR3aa: ASSRTANEKLF

j_gene: TRBJ1-5
v_gene: TRBV5-1
abundance: NA
d_gene: NA
CDR3aa: ASSRGEGSNQPQH

j_gene: TRBJ1-5
v_gene: TRBV6-6
abundance: NA
d_gene: TRBD1
CDR3aa: ASSPRQGDSNQPQH

j_gene: TRBJ2-3
v_gene: TRBV9
abundance: NA
d_gene: TRBD2
CDR3aa: ASSPTRARGVHTQY

j_gene: TRBJ1-6
v_gene: TRBV6-5
abundance: NA
d_gene: NA
CDR3aa: ASSTGTEFH

j_gene: TRBJ1-5
v_gene: TRBV5-1
abundance: few
d_gene: TRBD1
CDR3aa: ASPQDRVRQPQH

j_gene: TRBJ2-3
v_gene: TRBV6-1
abundance: NA
d_gene: TRBD1
CDR3aa: ASSETDRIGTGVTDTQY

j_gene: TRBJ1-2
v_gene: TRBV11-3
abundance: NA
d_gene: NA
CDR3aa: ATYGVNYGYT

j_gene: TRBJ2-6
v_gene: TRBV6-2/TRBV6-3
abundance: NA
d_gene: NA
CDR3aa: ASSPWSSGANVLT

j_gene: TRBJ2-3
v_gene: TRBV10-1
abundance: NA
d_gene: NA
CDR3aa: ASRSGLIRPTQY

j_gene: TRBJ2-5
v_gene: TRBV5-1
abundance: NA
d_gene: TRBD1
CDR3aa: ASSFPDRAATQY

j_gene: TRBJ1-2
v_gene: TRBV6-5
abundance: few
d_gene: NA
CDR3aa: ASSYRRWVDGYT

j_gene: TRBJ2-3
v_gene: TRBV7-9
abundance: few
d_gene: NA
CDR3aa: ASSLVAVDTDTQY

j_gene: TRBJ2-7
v_gene: TRBV14
abundance: NA
d_gene: NA
CDR3aa: ASSPGVYEQY

j_gene: TRBJ1-6
v_gene: TRBV10-3
abundance: NA
d_gene: NA
CDR3aa: AISTASGDNNSPLH

j_gene: TRBJ1-5
v_gene: TRBV6-5
abundance: NA
d_gene: NA
CDR3aa: ASSSVNSNQPQH

j_gene: TRBJ1-5
v_gene: TRBV7-8
abundance: few
d_gene: NA
CDR3aa: ASSPRPGGDQPQH

j_gene: TRBJ1-3
v_gene: TRBV7-8
abundance: NA
d_gene: NA
CDR3aa: ASHSSTSSGNTIY

j_gene: TRBJ2-3
v_gene: TRBV5-1
abundance: NA
d_gene: NA
CDR3aa: ATRTAERTDTQY

j_gene: TRBJ2-2
v_gene: TRBV11-2
abundance: NA
d_gene: TRBD1
CDR3aa: ASSPRTGPGGELF

j_gene: TRBJ2-1
v_gene: TRBV7-2
abundance: NA
d_gene: NA
CDR3aa: ASSRDGYPLEQF

j_gene: TRBJ2-3
v_gene: TRBV18
abundance: NA
d_gene: NA
CDR3aa: ASSQSQGSRGTDTQY

j_gene: TRBJ2-7
v_gene: TRBV11-3
abundance: NA
d_gene: TRBD2
CDR3aa: ASSLAPGRGYEQY